This TCR beta chain was found in a study of cytomegalovirus exposure and HLA in healthy donors. Study details: Unique TCR beta sequences numbering some 120 million came from 150 million to 200 million T cells in an earlier analysis.

The primer mix had 60 Vbeta and 13 Jbeta primers. The data were produced by immunoSEQ multiplex PCR, yet TCRdb's version contains in-frame clones alone and is incomplete. The repertoire consists of roughly 150,000 clones, with about 70% occurring once and the leading ten covering around 3%. Study outcomes and limitations: V- and J-gene trimming in TCR beta was tied to a missense DCLRE1C variant by an analysis performed later. Previous analysis showed most TCR beta V segments were productive about 90% or about 30% of the time.

Between the trimmed V and J ends, which lost 5 bases and 6 bases, there was a span of 19 bases. The CDR3 totals 15 residues. Germline loops: CDR1 PRHDT, CDR2 FYEKMQ (reference sequence). Points on this clone: The antigen remains undetermined.

The source is a male donor in good health and CMV-seronegative. This rearrangement joins TRBV13 to TRBJ1-1; a possible D gene is TRBD1 (6 bases). Sequenced input: PBMCs. For the CDR3, the DNA is TGTGCCAGCAGCCCCCGGGACACTCAAAGGGCTGAAGCTTTCTTT. Its translation is CASSPRDTQRAEAFF.